This T cell receptor (delta chain) was sequenced in a study of Vδ1+ human thymocytes. Study results and limitations: Bulk data may be misread because of unexpected Vdelta2 sequences. Despite high sort purity, roughly 21% of thymic T cell receptor delta sequences were Vdelta2. Thymic TRG and TRD repertoires appeared highly polyclonal.

This clone has only a few counts. Its target is unknown. Alphabeta T cells were depleted, then CD3+ Vdelta1+ Vdelta2- thymocytes were FACS-sorted. Vdelta1+ thymocyte sorts reached between about 97% and 99.6% purity. The template was reverse-transcribed extracted RNA. Multiplex PCR used pooled V-gene forward primers and a constant-region reverse primer to amplify CDR3s. TCRdb reapplied CATT to the multiplex PCR reads. This table has 80,000 or so delta-chain clones, approximately 37% appearing once. The CDR3 sequence is 17 residues long. Germline values: CDR1 TSWWSYY, CDR2 QGS. The V and J ends lost 4 bases and 1 base, in that order; junction bases with no gene match: 11.

The V and J genes are TRDV1 and TRDJ1; 8 bases are shared with TRDD2. The TCR originated in a boy younger than two who had congenital heart surgery. Sequencing was performed on Vdelta1+ gamma-delta thymocytes from the thymus. Noted subset: FACS-sorted CD3+ TCRalphabeta- TCRVdelta1+ TCRVdelta2- thymocytes. The CDR3 DNA reads TGTGCTCTTGGGGGCCTTCCTAGAAGGGCGAGCACCGATAAACTCATCTTT. It specifies CALGGLPRRASTDKLIF.